A selection of T cell receptor beta chains follows, all from one sample in a study of blood T cell repertoires in COVID-19. The data were produced by immunoSEQ multiplex PCR, yet TCRdb's version contains in-frame clones alone and is incomplete. The table lists about 75,000 clones, 75% to 85% of them singletons. The sample taken for sequencing was peripheral blood. These receptors originate from a woman aged 80 or over with active or convalescent COVID-19. Both conserved end residues are part of each CDR3. The D gene is left open where the match is weak. Clone size, where shown, is once, few, many, or a class for clones that have expanded.

TRBJ1-1	few	.	TRBV2	CASRRDTGSMNTEAFF	TGTGCCAGCAGACGGGACACCGGCTCAATGAACACTGAAGCTTTCTTT
TRBJ1-6	.	TRBD1	TRBV7-9	CASSPTGSYNSPLHF	TGTGCCAGCAGTCCGACAGGGAGCTATAATTCACCCCTCCACTTT
TRBJ2-1	.	TRBD1	TRBV18	CASSPYTGGLFF	TGTGCCAGCTCACCCTATACAGGGGGCTTGTTCTTC
TRBJ1-1	.	.	TRBV7-2	CASSLAGGLNTEAFF	TGTGCCAGCAGCTTGGCCGGGGGGCTGAACACTGAAGCTTTCTTT
TRBJ2-3	.	.	TRBV11-2	CASSLYSTDTQYF	TGTGCCAGCAGCTTATATAGCACAGATACGCAGTATTTT
TRBJ1-5	once	.	TRBV18	CASSQFQGVSQPQHF	TGTGCCAGCTCACAATTTCAGGGTGTGAGCCAGCCCCAGCATTTT
TRBJ2-1	.	TRBD2	TRBV30	CAWSRGVSGSQYNEQFF	TGTGCCTGGAGCCGTGGAGTCAGCGGGAGTCAATACAATGAGCAGTTCTTC
TRBJ2-1	.	.	TRBV9	CASSVDGESSYNEQFF	TGTGCCAGCAGCGTAGACGGGGAAAGCTCCTACAATGAGCAGTTCTTC
TRBJ2-3	.	.	TRBV5-1	CATSRQAVDTDTQYF	TGCGCCACCAGTAGACAGGCTGTTGACACAGATACGCAGTATTTT
TRBJ2-3	.	TRBD2	TRBV7-2	CASSPSGTRPGFRYF	TGTGCCAGCAGCCCTTCGGGGACTAGGCCGGGTTTTCGGTATTTT
TRBJ1-2	.	TRBD1	TRBV19	CASSLQTGFGYTF	TGTGCCAGTAGTCTACAGACAGGGTTTGGCTACACCTTC
TRBJ1-5	.	.	TRBV4-1	CASSQELGRGSQPQHF	TGCGCCAGCAGCCAAGAACTCGGCAGGGGTAGCCAGCCCCAGCATTTT
TRBJ2-1	.	TRBD2	TRBV7-9	CASSQILADPSYNEQFF	TGTGCCAGCAGCCAGATACTAGCGGACCCCTCCTACAATGAGCAGTTCTTC
TRBJ2-3	.	.	TRBV7-2	CASSLARGTQYF	TGTGCCAGCAGCTTAGCCCGGGGTACGCAGTATTTT
TRBJ2-5	.	.	TRBV6-5	CASNVPPEWETQYF	TGTGCCAGCAACGTCCCACCCGAGTGGGAGACCCAGTACTTC
TRBJ1-1	.	TRBD1	TRBV14	CASSLTGTGGSEAFF	TGTGCCAGCAGCCTTACCGGGACAGGGGGCTCTGAAGCTTTCTTT
TRBJ1-1	.	TRBD1	TRBV27	CASSLSYRDRGLGTEAFF	TGTGCCAGCAGTTTATCCTACCGGGACAGGGGGCTGGGTACTGAAGCTTTCTTT
TRBJ2-5	.	TRBD1	TRBV7-8	CASSLAQGAVETQYF	TGTGCCAGCAGCTTAGCACAGGGGGCGGTGGAGACCCAGTACTTC
TRBJ2-7	.	.	TRBV1	CTKRASGRADYEQYF	TGCACCAAAAGGGCTAGCGGGAGGGCCGACTACGAGCAGTACTTC
TRBJ2-7	once	TRBD2	TRBV9	CASSVDSGRAPYEQYF	TGTGCCAGCAGCGTAGATTCCGGGAGGGCCCCCTACGAGCAGTACTTC
TRBJ2-5	.	.	TRBV28	CASSLDRFQETQYF	TGTGCCAGCAGTTTAGACAGGTTCCAAGAGACCCAGTACTTC
TRBJ2-3	.	.	TRBV6-5	CASRRDLTDTQYF	TGTGCCAGCAGGCGGGACCTCACAGATACGCAGTATTTT
TRBJ1-1	.	.	TRBV9	CASSPQTGLNTEAFF	TGTGCCAGCAGCCCCCAGACAGGATTGAACACTGAAGCTTTCTTT
TRBJ2-2	.	TRBD1	TRBV4-3	CASSQVGGQGARELFF	TGCGCCAGCAGCCAAGTGGGGGGACAGGGGGCGAGGGAGCTGTTTTTT
TRBJ1-2	.	.	TRBV19	CASSITTGHTNYGYTF	TGTGCCAGTAGCATTACAACAGGGCACACTAACTATGGCTACACCTTC
TRBJ2-7	.	TRBD1	TRBV9	CASSVGTGGMYEQYF	TGTGCCAGCAGCGTAGGGACAGGGGGCATGTACGAGCAGTACTTC
TRBJ2-3	.	.	TRBV5-5	CASRPVNTDTQYF	TGTGCCAGCAGGCCAGTCAACACAGATACGCAGTATTTT
TRBJ2-1	.	TRBD1	TRBV18	CASSRPTGDSGKFF	TGTGCCAGCTCACGCCCGACAGGGGATTCAGGGAAGTTCTTC
TRBJ2-3	.	TRBD1	TRBV5-8	CASSLAGAGGSDTQYF	TGTGCCAGCAGCTTGGCCGGGGCAGGGGGCTCAGATACGCAGTATTTT
TRBJ2-3	.	TRBD2	TRBV3-1/TRBV3-2	CASSQISGGAGDTQYF	TGTGCCAGCAGCCAGATTAGCGGGGGGGCTGGAGATACGCAGTATTTT
TRBJ1-3	once	.	TRBV19	CASSTSLGNTIYF	TGTGCCAGTAGTACCAGTCTCGGAAACACCATATATTTT
TRBJ2-1	.	.	TRBV6-2/TRBV6-3	CASSYSAGRLYNEQFF	TGTGCCAGCAGTTATTCGGCGGGACGTTTATACAATGAGCAGTTCTTC
TRBJ2-7	.	TRBD1	TRBV3-1/TRBV3-2	CASSVGQGVWKQYF	TGTGCCAGCAGCGTTGGACAGGGGGTCTGGAAGCAGTACTTC
TRBJ1-1	few	.	TRBV20-1	CSASPAVEAFF	TGCAGTGCTAGTCCAGCGGTAGAAGCTTTCTTT
TRBJ2-5	.	TRBD1	TRBV6-5	CATTGTAQETQYF	TGTGCCACGACCGGGACAGCTCAAGAGACCCAGTACTTC
TRBJ2-3	.	.	TRBV24-1	CATSDLIGSGQTSTDTQYF	TGTGCCACCAGTGATTTGATCGGGAGCGGCCAAACGAGCACAGATACGCAGTATTTT
TRBJ2-7	once	.	TRBV28	CASSPDTGNYEQYF	TGTGCCAGCAGTCCCGACACCGGTAACTACGAGCAGTACTTC
TRBJ2-2	.	TRBD2	TRBV2	CASNRGTSPTTGELFF	TGTGCCAGCAATCGGGGGACTAGCCCTACCACCGGGGAGCTGTTTTTT
TRBJ2-1	.	.	TRBV18	CASSPPGQTYNEQFF	TGTGCCAGCTCACCACCTGGACAGACCTACAATGAGCAGTTCTTC
TRBJ1-6	.	TRBD1	TRBV5-6	CASNAETGAGWSPLHF	TGTGCCAGCAACGCCGAGACAGGGGCGGGATGGTCACCCCTCCACTTT
TRBJ1-4	.	TRBD1	TRBV7-2	CASSLQGAGLSNEKLFF	TGTGCCAGCAGTTTACAGGGGGCCGGTCTCTCTAATGAAAAACTGTTTTTT
TRBJ2-7	once	.	TRBV4-3	CASSQDLRGAEQYF	TGCGCCAGCAGCCAAGACCTCCGGGGAGCCGAGCAGTACTTC
TRBJ1-2	.	.	TRBV5-5	CASSLGRVYGYTF	TGTGCCAGCAGCTTGGGCAGGGTCTATGGCTACACCTTC
TRBJ1-3	few	.	TRBV6-5	CASSYRTVSSGNTIYF	TGTGCCAGCAGTTACCGGACAGTAAGCTCTGGAAACACCATATATTTT
TRBJ2-6	.	TRBD2	TRBV5-1	CASSLSGGGSSGANVLTF	TGCGCCAGCAGCTTGTCCGGCGGGGGGAGCTCTGGGGCCAACGTCCTGACTTTC
TRBJ2-1	.	.	TRBV14	CASSRGGQWYEQFF	TGTGCCAGCAGCCGGGGGGGCCAATGGTATGAGCAGTTCTTC
TRBJ1-2	.	.	TRBV29-1	CSVERGSTTNYGYTF	TGCAGCGTTGAGCGGGGCAGCACCACTAACTATGGCTACACCTTC
TRBJ2-5	.	TRBD1	TRBV11-2	CASSRTGGRQTQYF	TGTGCCAGCAGCCGTACAGGGGGCCGGCAGACCCAGTACTTC
TRBJ2-5	.	TRBD1	TRBV5-4	CASSLGRGETQYF	TGTGCCAGCAGCTTAGGCAGGGGGGAGACCCAGTACTTC